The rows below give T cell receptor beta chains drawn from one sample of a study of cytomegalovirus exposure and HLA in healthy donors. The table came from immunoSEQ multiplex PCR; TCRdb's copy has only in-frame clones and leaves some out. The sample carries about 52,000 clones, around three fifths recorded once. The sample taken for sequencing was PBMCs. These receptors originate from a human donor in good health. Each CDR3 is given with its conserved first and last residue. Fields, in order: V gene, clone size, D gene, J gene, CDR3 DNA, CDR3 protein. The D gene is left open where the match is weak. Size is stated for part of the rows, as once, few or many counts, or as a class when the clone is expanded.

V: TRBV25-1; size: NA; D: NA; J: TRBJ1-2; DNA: TGTGCCAGCAGTGATCACAGTGCATCATATGGCTACACCTTC; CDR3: CASSDHSASYGYTF
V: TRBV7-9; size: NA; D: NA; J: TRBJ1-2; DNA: TGTGCCAGCAGCCCCTCGTATCTTAGTAGCTATGGCTACACCTTC; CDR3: CASSPSYLSSYGYTF
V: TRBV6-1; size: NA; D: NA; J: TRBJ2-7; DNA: TGTGCCAGCAGTGAAGTAGGGGGCGAGCAGTACTTC; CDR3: CASSEVGGEQYF
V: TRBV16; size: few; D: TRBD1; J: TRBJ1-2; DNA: TGTGCCAGCAGCCCCTATTTTATCCCGGGACAGGGGGCTAAAGGCTATGGCTACACCTTC; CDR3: CASSPYFIPGQGAKGYGYTF
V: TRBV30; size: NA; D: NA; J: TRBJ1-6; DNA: TGTGCCTGGAGTGTAGCCCTAAGGGGTTCACCCCTCCACTTT; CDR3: CAWSVALRGSPLHF
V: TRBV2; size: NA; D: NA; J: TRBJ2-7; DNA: TGTGCCACAACCCGGGATCAGGTGGCCGAGCAGTACTTC; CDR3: CATTRDQVAEQYF
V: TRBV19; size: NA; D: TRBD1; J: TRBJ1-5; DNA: TGTGCCAGCTTCTCGGAAGGGACAGGCAATCAGCCCCAGCATTTT; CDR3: CASFSEGTGNQPQHF
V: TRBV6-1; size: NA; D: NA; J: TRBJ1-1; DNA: TGTGCCACCTCCCCTGGACCGGGAAACACTGAAGCTTTCTTT; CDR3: CATSPGPGNTEAFF
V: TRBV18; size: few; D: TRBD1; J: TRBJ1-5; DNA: TGTGCCAGCTCACCGGGACAGGAAAATCAGCCCCAGCATTTT; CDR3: CASSPGQENQPQHF
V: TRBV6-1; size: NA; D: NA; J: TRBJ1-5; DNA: TGTGCCAGCAGTGGGGAGGGGTCGGCTTTGAGAGGGGCCTTTCAGCCCCAGCATTTT; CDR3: CASSGEGSALRGAFQPQHF
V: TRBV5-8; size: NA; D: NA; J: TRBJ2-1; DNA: TGTGCCAGCAGCTTGGCATGGGGAGCCCACTCCTACAATGAGCAGTTCTTC; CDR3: CASSLAWGAHSYNEQFF
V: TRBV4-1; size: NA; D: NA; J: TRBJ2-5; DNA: TGCGCCAGCAGCACGACTAGAAGTAGTCAAGAGACCCAGTACTTC; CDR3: CASSTTRSSQETQYF
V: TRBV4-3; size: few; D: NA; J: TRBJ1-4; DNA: TGCGCCAGCAGCCCGAGGAAGGGGGTAGATGAAAAACTGTTTTTT; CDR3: CASSPRKGVDEKLFF
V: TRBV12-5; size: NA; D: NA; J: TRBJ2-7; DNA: TGTGCTAGTGGTTCCCTACAGGGATCCGAGCAGTGCTTC; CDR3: CASGSLQGSEQCF
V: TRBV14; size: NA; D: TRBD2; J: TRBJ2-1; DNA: TGTGCCAGCAGCCAAGTGCGGGGGGCCTACAATGAGCAGTTCTTC; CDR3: CASSQVRGAYNEQFF
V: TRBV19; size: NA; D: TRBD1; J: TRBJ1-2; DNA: TGTGCCAGTAGGGCCCGGGACAGCCTCTATGGCTACACCTTC; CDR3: CASRARDSLYGYTF
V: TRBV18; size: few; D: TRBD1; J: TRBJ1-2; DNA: TGTGCCAGCTCACCATTAGGCTCCATAGGCAGGGGGCGGAGTGGCTACACCTTC; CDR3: CASSPLGSIGRGRSGYTF
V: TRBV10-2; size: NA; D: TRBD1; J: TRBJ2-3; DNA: TGCGCCAGCAAGCAGGGGGCCGCGGATACGCAGTATTTT; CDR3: CASKQGAADTQYF
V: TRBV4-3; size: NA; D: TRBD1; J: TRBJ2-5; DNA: TGCGCCAGCAGCCAAGATTCCACAGGGGACCAAGAGACCCAGTACTTC; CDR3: CASSQDSTGDQETQYF
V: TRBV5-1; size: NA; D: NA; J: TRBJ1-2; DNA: TGCGCCAGCAGCTTGGTGGGCCCGGATGCTTACTATGGCTACACCTTC; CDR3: CASSLVGPDAYYGYTF
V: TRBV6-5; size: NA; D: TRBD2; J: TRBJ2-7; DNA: TGTGCCAGCAGTCCCCTAGCGGGGGCCACCTACGAGCAGTACTTC; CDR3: CASSPLAGATYEQYF
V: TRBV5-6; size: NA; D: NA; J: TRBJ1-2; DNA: TGTGCCAGCAGCTTGGGGCGGGTTGACTATGGCTACACCTTC; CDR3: CASSLGRVDYGYTF
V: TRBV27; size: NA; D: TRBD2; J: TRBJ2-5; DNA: TGTGCCAGCAGGGGATGGGCGGGGGGGATCCAAGAGACCCAGTACTTC; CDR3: CASRGWAGGIQETQYF
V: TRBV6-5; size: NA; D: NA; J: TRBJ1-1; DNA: TGTGCCAGCACTCAACAGCCGATGGATACTGAAGCTTTCTTT; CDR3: CASTQQPMDTEAFF
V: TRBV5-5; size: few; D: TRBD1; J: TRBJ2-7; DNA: TGTGCCAGAAGCGGCCACAGGGGGCGAAGCTCCTACGAGCAGTACTTC; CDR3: CARSGHRGRSSYEQYF
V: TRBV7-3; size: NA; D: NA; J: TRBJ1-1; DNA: TGTGCCAGCAGCTTCGCGGGGCAGGGCACTGAAGCTTTCTTT; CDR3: CASSFAGQGTEAFF
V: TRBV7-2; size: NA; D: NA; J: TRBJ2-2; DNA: TGTGCCAGCAGCTTAAGCCCTAGCGCGAACACCGGGGAGCTGTTTTTT; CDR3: CASSLSPSANTGELFF
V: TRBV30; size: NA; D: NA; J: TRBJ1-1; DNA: TGTGCCTGGAGTAGCCAGGGGCTGGGGGCTTTCTTT; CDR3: CAWSSQGLGAFF